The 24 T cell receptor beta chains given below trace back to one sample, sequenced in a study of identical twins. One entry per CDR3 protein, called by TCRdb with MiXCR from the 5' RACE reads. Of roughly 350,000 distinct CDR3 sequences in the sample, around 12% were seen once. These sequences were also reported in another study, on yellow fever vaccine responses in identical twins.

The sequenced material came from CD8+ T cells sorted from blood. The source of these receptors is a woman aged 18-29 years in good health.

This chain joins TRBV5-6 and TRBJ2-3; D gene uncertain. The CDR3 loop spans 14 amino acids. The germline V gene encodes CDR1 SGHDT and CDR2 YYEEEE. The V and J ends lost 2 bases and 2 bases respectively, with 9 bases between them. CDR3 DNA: TGTGCCAGCAGCTTTAGTACGAACACAGATACGCAGTATTTT. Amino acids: CASSFSTNTDTQYF.

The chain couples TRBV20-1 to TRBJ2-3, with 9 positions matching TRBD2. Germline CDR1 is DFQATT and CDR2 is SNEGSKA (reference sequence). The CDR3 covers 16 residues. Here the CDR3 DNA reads TGCAGCCCGAGTCTTTTGCTAGCGGGGAACACAGATACGCAGTATTTT. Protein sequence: CSPSLLLAGNTDTQYF.

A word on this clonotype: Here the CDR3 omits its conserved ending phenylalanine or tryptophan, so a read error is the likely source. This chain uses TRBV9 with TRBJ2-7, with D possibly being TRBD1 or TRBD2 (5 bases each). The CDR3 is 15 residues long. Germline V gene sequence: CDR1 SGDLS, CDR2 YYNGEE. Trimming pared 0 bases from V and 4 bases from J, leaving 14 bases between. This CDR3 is CASSVGDETSYEQYS. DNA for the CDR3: TGTGCCAGCAGCGTAGGGGACGAAACTAGTTACGAGCAGTACTCC.

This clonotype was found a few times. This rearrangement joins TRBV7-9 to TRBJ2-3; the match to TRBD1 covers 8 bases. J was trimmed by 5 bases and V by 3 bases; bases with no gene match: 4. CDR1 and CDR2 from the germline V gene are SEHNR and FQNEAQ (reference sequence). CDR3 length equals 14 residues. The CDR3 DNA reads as TGTGCCAGCAGCTTCGGACAGGGTGAAGATACGCAGTATTTT. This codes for CASSFGQGEDTQYF.

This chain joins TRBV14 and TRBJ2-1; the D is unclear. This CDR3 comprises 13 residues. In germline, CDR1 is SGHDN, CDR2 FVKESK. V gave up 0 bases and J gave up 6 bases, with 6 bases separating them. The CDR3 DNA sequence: TGTGCCAGCAGCCAAGATAACAGCAATGAGCAGTTCTTC. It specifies CASSQDNSNEQFF. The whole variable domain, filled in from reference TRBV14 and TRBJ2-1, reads EAGVTQFPSHSVIEKGQTVTLRCDPISGHDNLYWYRRVMGKEIKFLLHFVKESKQDESGMPNNRFLAERTGGTYSTLKVQPAELEDSGVYFCASSQDNSNEQFFGPGTRLTVL.

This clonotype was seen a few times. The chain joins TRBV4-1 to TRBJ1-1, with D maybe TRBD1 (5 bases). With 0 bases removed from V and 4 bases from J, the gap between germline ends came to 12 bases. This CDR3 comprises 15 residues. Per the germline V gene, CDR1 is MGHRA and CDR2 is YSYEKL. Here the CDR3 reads CASSQESGGFTEAFF. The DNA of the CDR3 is TGCGCCAGCAGCCAAGAATCGGGGGGTTTCACTGAAGCTTTCTTT.

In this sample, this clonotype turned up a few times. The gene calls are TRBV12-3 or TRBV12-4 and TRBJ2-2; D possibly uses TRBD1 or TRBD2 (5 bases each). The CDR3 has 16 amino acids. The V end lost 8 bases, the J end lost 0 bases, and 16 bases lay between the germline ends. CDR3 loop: CASLGGGVTNTGELFF. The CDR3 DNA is TGTGCCAGCCTCGGTGGGGGAGTCACGAACACCGGGGAGCTGTTTTTT.

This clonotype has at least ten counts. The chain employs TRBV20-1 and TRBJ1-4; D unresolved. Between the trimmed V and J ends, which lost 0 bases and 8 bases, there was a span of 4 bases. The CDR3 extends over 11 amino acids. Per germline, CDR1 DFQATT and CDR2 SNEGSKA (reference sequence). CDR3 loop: CSARDLEKLFF. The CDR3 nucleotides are TGCAGTGCTAGAGATTTGGAAAAACTGTTTTTT.

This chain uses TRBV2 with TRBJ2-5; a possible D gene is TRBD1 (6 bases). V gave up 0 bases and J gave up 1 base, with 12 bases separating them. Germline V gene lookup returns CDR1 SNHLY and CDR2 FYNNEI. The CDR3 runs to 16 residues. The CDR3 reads CASSEARRTAQETQYF. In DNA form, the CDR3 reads TGTGCCAGCAGTGAAGCGCGAAGGACAGCCCAAGAGACCCAGTACTTC.

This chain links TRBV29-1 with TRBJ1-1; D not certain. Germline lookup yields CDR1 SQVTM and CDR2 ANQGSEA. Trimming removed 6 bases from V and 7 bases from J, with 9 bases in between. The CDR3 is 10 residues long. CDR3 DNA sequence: TGCAGCGTAACAGAGATTGAAGCTTTCTTT. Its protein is CSVTEIEAFF.

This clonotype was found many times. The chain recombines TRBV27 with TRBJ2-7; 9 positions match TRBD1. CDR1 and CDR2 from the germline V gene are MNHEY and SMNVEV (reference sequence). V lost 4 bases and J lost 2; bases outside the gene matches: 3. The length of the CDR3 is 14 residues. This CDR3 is CASSSRDRAYEQYF. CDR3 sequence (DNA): TGTGCCAGCAGTTCCCGGGACAGGGCCTACGAGCAGTACTTC.

In DNA, the CDR3 is TGTGCCAGCAGCAAATACGGACAGGGACGTCTCGTCTACGAGCAGTACTTC. Translation gives CASSKYGQGRLVYEQYF. The V gene is TRBV21-1, the J gene TRBJ2-7; the table gives TRBD1 as D, unverified against the DNA. TRBV21-1 has pseudogene status. This CDR3 has 17 residues.

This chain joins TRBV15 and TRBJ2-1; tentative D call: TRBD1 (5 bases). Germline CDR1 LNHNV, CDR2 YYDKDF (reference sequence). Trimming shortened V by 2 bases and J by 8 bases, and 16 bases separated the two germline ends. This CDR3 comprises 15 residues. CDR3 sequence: CATSRSQGWSDEQFF. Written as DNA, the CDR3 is TGTGCCACCAGCAGAAGCCAGGGCTGGTCCGATGAGCAGTTCTTC.

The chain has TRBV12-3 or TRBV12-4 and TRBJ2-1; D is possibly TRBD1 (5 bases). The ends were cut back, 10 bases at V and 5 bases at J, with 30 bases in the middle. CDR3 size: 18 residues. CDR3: CAICPDRPAGRYHNEQFF. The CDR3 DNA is TGTGCCATCTGTCCCGACCGTCCGGCAGGGCGGTACCACAATGAGCAGTTCTTC.

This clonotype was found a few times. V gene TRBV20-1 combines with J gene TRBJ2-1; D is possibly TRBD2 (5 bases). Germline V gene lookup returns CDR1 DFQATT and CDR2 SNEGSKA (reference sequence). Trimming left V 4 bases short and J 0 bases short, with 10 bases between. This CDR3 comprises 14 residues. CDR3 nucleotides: TGCAGTGCTAATAGCGAGAGCTCCTACAATGAGCAGTTCTTC. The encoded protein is CSANSESSYNEQFF.

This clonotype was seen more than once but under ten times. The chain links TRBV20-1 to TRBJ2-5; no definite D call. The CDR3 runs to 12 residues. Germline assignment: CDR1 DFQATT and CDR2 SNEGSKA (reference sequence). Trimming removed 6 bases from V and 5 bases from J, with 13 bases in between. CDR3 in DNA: TGCAGTGCGACCGAAGGGCTGGAGACCCAGTACTTC. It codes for CSATEGLETQYF.

The CDR3 nucleotides are TGTGCCAGCAGTGACAGGGGGCACAGAGCTGAAGCTTTCTTT. Protein sequence: CASSDRGHRAEAFF. The chain recombines TRBV6-1 with TRBJ1-1; 8 bases align to TRBD1. V lost 3 bases, J lost 6 bases, and 6 bases stayed unmatched. CDR3 length: 14 residues. In germline, CDR1 is MNHNS, CDR2 SASEGT.

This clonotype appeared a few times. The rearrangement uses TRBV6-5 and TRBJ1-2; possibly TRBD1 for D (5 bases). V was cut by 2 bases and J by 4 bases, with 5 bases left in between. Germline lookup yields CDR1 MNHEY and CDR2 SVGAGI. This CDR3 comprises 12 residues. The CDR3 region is CASSYDSYGYTF. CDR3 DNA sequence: TGTGCCAGCAGTTACGACAGCTATGGCTACACCTTC.

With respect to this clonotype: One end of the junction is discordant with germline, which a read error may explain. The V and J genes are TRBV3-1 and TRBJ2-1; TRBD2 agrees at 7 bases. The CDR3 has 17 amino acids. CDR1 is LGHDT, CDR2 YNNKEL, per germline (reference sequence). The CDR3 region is CACSQAVSGLGYNEQFF. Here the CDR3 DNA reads TGTGCCTGCAGCCAAGCGGTTAGCGGGCTAGGTTACAATGAGCAGTTCTTC.

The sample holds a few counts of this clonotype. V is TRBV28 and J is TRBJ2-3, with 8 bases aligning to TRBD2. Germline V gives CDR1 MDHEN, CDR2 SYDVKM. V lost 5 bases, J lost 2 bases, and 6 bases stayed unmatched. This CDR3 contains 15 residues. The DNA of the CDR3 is TGTGCCAGCAGTAGCGGACTAGCCTACACAGATACGCAGTATTTT. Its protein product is CASSSGLAYTDTQYF.

The DNA of the CDR3 is TGTGCCAGCAGCTTAAGGTCCCTAGCGGGGGCTGAGCAGTTCTTC. It codes for CASSLRSLAGAEQFF. V and J are TRBV7-6 and TRBJ2-1; 10 bases are a match to TRBD2. The CDR3 is 15 amino acids. V was pared by 2 bases and J by 9 bases, with 7 bases of the junction left unmatched. Germline loops: CDR1 SGHVS, CDR2 FNYEAQ.

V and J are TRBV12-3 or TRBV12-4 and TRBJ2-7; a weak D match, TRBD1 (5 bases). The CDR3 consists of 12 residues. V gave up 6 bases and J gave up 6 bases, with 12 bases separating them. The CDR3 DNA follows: TGTGCCAGCAGCCTGACAGTTACCGAGCAGTACTTC. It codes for CASSLTVTEQYF.

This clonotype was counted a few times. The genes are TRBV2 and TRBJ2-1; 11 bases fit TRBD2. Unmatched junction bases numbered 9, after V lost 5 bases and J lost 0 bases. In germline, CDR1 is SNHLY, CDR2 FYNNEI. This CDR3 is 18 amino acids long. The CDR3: CASSRSSSGRISYNEQFF. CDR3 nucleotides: TGTGCCAGCAGTAGATCTTCTAGCGGGAGGATCTCCTACAATGAGCAGTTCTTC.

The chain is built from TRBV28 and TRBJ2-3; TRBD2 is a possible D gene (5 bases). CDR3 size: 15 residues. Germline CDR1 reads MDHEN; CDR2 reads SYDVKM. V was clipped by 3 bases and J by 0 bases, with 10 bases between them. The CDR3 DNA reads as TGTGCCAGCAGTTTGAGGGTTTTTAGCACAGATACGCAGTATTTT. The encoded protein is CASSLRVFSTDTQYF.